This T cell receptor beta chain was recorded in a study of blood T cell repertoires in COVID-19. Overall study: Material from acute and convalescent COVID-19 was sourced from the United States, Italy and Spain.

How the authors handled the data: Nucleated cell counts were estimated from reference gene primer amplification. Sequencing was performed with immunoSEQ multiplex PCR; in TCRdb, only in-frame clones are kept and a portion is missing. D and trimming come from the DNA, and the V and J calls and clone size come from that table. The sample holds around 79,000 clones, 88% seen once. Germline-derived CDR1 and CDR2 are PRHDT and FYEKMQ (reference sequence). The CDR3 spans 14 residues. The junction had 13 bases not matched to a gene; V was cut back by 5 bases and J by 15 bases. The TCR originated in a human donor in a cohort sampled during active COVID-19. Sequencing was done on a sample of peripheral blood. The chain joins TRBV13 to TRBJ2-1, with 10 bases fitting TRBD1. This chain's CDR3 is CASSHTGTGETVFF. The CDR3 region has the DNA TGTGCCAGCAGCCATACCGGGACAGGGGAGACGGTGTTCTTC. Full variable domain (missing parts from reference TRBV13 and TRBJ2-1): AAGVIQSPRHLIKEKRETATLKCYPIPRHDTVYWYQQGPGQDPQFLISFYEKMQSDKGSIPDRFSAQQFSDYHSELNMSSLELGDSALYFCASSHTGTGETVFFGPGTRLTVL.